This passage covers 32 T cell receptor beta chains from one sample sequenced in a study of T cells in localized non-small cell lung cancer. Repertoires were generated with immunoSEQ multiplex PCR, while TCRdb's copy carries only in-frame clones and drops some. This sample has approximately 100,000 clones, with approximately 90% found just once. The source material was PBMCs, sampled before any cancer treatment. These receptors came from a woman aged 40-75 years with stage II squamous cell lung carcinoma.

The chain uses TRBV6-1 and TRBJ2-1; TRBD2 is a possible D gene (5 bases). Germline assignment: CDR1 MNHNS and CDR2 SASEGT. The CDR3 length is 12 residues. V gave up 2 bases and J gave up 9 bases, with 8 bases separating them. This chain's CDR3 is CASSELRGEQFF. In nucleotides, the CDR3 is TGTGCCAGCAGTGAACTACGGGGTGAGCAGTTCTTC.

J is TRBJ1-1 and V is TRBV18, with TRBD1 as a possible D gene (5 bases). Trimming took 3 bases from V and 1 from J, leaving 9 bases between them. The CDR3 is 14 amino acids. Germline V gene data show CDR1 as KGHSH and CDR2 as LQKENI. The CDR3 DNA follows: TGTGCCAGCTCACCGGGGGTAACGAACACTGAAGCTTTCTTT. Protein product: CASSPGVTNTEAFF.

CDR3 residues: CSVGSYAAGPPNYGYTF. CDR3 coding DNA: TGCAGCGTTGGCTCCTACGCGGCAGGGCCGCCCAACTATGGCTACACCTTC. The V gene is TRBV29-1, the J gene TRBJ1-2; D may be TRBD1 (5 bases). Trimming took 4 bases from V and 2 from J, leaving 23 bases between them. The CDR3 runs to 17 residues. The V gene's germline CDR1 is SQVTM and CDR2 ANQGSEA.

The rearrangement links TRBV25-1 to TRBJ2-5; 7 bases are a match to TRBD1. The CDR3 has 11 residues. The trim removed 9 bases at V and 5 bases at J, leaving 3 bases unmatched. Germline V lookup: CDR1 MGHDK, CDR2 SYGVNS. CDR3 in amino acids: CASRGRETQYF. The CDR3 DNA reads TGTGCCAGTAGGGGGCGGGAGACCCAGTACTTC.

This chain connects TRBV10-1 to TRBJ2-3; the D gene is possibly TRBD2 (5 bases). The CDR3 is 14 residues long. Germline V CDR1 and CDR2: WNHNN, SYGVQD (reference sequence). Trimming stripped 2 bases from V and 5 bases from J, with 11 bases between. The CDR3 here is CASSEEGVGDTQYF. Written as DNA, the CDR3 is TGCGCCAGCAGTGAGGAGGGAGTGGGAGATACGCAGTATTTT.

The chain has TRBV7-8 and TRBJ2-7; 10 nucleotides agree with TRBD1. The CDR3 extends over 14 amino acids. V was pared by 5 bases and J by 4 bases, with 5 bases of the junction left unmatched. CDR1 and CDR2 from the germline V gene are SGHVS and FQNEAQ. CDR3 in amino acids: CASSTRQGAYEQYF. The CDR3 nucleotides read TGTGCCAGCAGCACTAGACAGGGGGCGTACGAGCAGTACTTC.

The V call is TRBV10-3, the J call TRBJ2-7; perhaps TRBD1 as D (6 bases). Germline V gene data show CDR1 as ENHRY and CDR2 as SYGVKD. Trimming took 8 bases from V and 0 from J, leaving 11 bases between them. CDR3 length: 13 amino acids. The CDR3, as DNA: TGTGCCATCGGCGCAGGGGCCTCCTACGAGCAGTACTTC. It codes for CAIGAGASYEQYF.

This clone was recorded only once. This sequence joins TRBV27 and TRBJ1-1, with D perhaps matching TRBD1 (5 bases). CDR1 is MNHEY and CDR2 is SMNVEV in the germline V gene (reference sequence). The CDR3 runs to 17 residues. V gave up 2 bases and J gave up 0 bases, with 16 bases separating them. The CDR3 here is CASSLIGDSGMNTEAFF. The CDR3 DNA is TGTGCCAGCAGTTTAATAGGGGACTCTGGAATGAACACTGAAGCTTTCTTT.

This clone showed up just once. V and J are TRBV5-4 and TRBJ2-5, with D tentatively TRBD2 (5 bases). The CDR3 has 16 amino acids. The germline gives CDR1 SGHNT, CDR2 YYREEE (reference sequence). Trimming pared 3 bases from V and 2 bases from J, leaving 17 bases between. CDR3 loop: CASSSLGRAGQETQYF. The CDR3 DNA follows: TGTGCCAGCAGCTCCCTTGGGCGGGCCGGACAAGAGACCCAGTACTTC.

This chain joins TRBV5-1 and TRBJ1-1; D may be TRBD1 (6 bases). Germline V gene data show CDR1 as SGHRS and CDR2 as YFSETQ. CDR3 size: 18 residues. V was trimmed by 1 base and J by 6 bases, leaving 25 bases between them. The DNA of the CDR3 is TGCGCCAGCAGCTTGAAAGGGGGTTATGACTACGGCGGCGCTGAAGCTTTCTTT. This sequence encodes CASSLKGGYDYGGAEAFF.

This clone was seen just once. The chain uses TRBV5-5 and TRBJ2-7; D might be TRBD1 (5 bases). The CDR3 consists of 14 residues. Per the germline V gene, CDR1 is SGHKS and CDR2 is YYEKEE (reference sequence). Trimming shortened V by 0 bases and J by 3 bases, and 10 bases separated the two germline ends. The CDR3 reads CASSLGITGYEQYF. CDR3 sequence (DNA): TGTGCCAGCAGCTTGGGGATAACAGGCTACGAGCAGTACTTC. Supplemented by reference TRBV5-5 and TRBJ2-7, the full variable domain reads DAGVTQSPTHLIKTRGQQVTLRCSPISGHKSVSWYQQVLGQGPQFIFQYYEKEERGRGNFPDRFSARQFPNYSSELNVNALLLGDSALYLCASSLGITGYEQYFGPGTRLTVT.

The chain is built from TRBV19 and TRBJ1-5; TRBD1 matches 8 bases. CDR1 is LNHDA, CDR2 SQIVND, per germline (reference sequence). V was clipped by 6 bases and J by 3 bases; unmatched bases: 7. The CDR3 has 15 residues. The CDR3: CASRRGQAHNQPQHF. The CDR3 DNA reads as TGTGCCAGTAGACGGGGACAGGCCCACAATCAGCCCCAGCATTTT.

V gene TRBV15 combines with J gene TRBJ2-7; possible D gene TRBD1, 5 bases. Per the germline V gene, CDR1 is LNHNV and CDR2 is YYDKDF (reference sequence). This CDR3 is 15 amino acids long. Trimming removed 0 bases from V and 2 bases from J, with 11 bases in between. The CDR3 DNA reads TGTGCCACCAGCAGAGATAGGGGATTGCCCTACGAGCAGTACTTC. Translated, it gives CATSRDRGLPYEQYF.

CDR3 residues: CASSQSQLYEQYF. The CDR3 nucleotides are TGCGCCAGCAGTCAATCCCAACTATACGAGCAGTACTTC. This rearrangement joins TRBV23-1 to TRBJ2-7; D is unresolved. TRBV23-1 is known as an ORF, though its function is uncertain. Trimming removed 0 bases from V and 4 bases from J, with 7 bases in between. This CDR3 is 13 amino acids long.

The gene calls are TRBV5-1 and TRBJ2-1, with 7 nucleotides matching TRBD2. The ends lost 4 bases at V and 5 bases at J; junction bases unmatched: 24. The CDR3 runs 20 residues. Germline CDR1 and CDR2: SGHRS and YFSETQ. CDR3 DNA: TGCGCCAGCAGCGAGAGTAGGGCTAGCGGACAAAAAATACGAGACAATGAGCAGTTCTTC. Encoded protein: CASSESRASGQKIRDNEQFF. Complete variable domain (other parts from reference TRBV5-1 and TRBJ2-1): KAGVTQTPRYLIKTRGQQVTLSCSPISGHRSVSWYQQTPGQGLQFLFEYFSETQRNKGNFPGRFSGRQFSNSRSEMNVSTLELGDSALYLCASSESRASGQKIRDNEQFFGPGTRLTVL.

The V gene is TRBV14, the J gene TRBJ1-1; the D is unclear. Germline CDR1 is SGHDN and CDR2 is FVKESK. This CDR3 is 13 amino acids long. V lost 4 bases to trimming and J lost 7 bases, with 13 bases between them. The CDR3 DNA reads TGTGCCAGCAGCCCGAAAGCGGGCGGTGAAGCTTTCTTT. This translates into CASSPKAGGEAFF. The entire variable domain, with the rest obtained from reference TRBV14 and TRBJ1-1, is as follows: EAGVTQFPSHSVIEKGQTVTLRCDPISGHDNLYWYRRVMGKEIKFLLHFVKESKQDESGMPNNRFLAERTGGTYSTLKVQPAELEDSGVYFCASSPKAGGEAFFGQGTRLTVV.

The chain employs TRBV5-1 and TRBJ2-7; D perhaps matches TRBD1 (6 bases). The germline gives CDR1 SGHRS, CDR2 YFSETQ. Trimming shortened V by 4 bases and J by 0 bases, and 11 bases separated the two germline ends. The CDR3 has 14 amino acids. The CDR3 DNA sequence: TGCGCCAGCAGCCCCCAGGGGCACTCCTACGAGCAGTACTTC. Translated, it gives CASSPQGHSYEQYF. Variable domain in full (rest from reference TRBV5-1 and TRBJ2-7): KAGVTQTPRYLIKTRGQQVTLSCSPISGHRSVSWYQQTPGQGLQFLFEYFSETQRNKGNFPGRFSGRQFSNSRSEMNVSTLELGDSALYLCASSPQGHSYEQYFGPGTRLTVT.

The chain couples TRBV7-8 to TRBJ2-5, with 9 bases aligning to TRBD2. Germline CDR1 SGHVS, CDR2 FQNEAQ. The CDR3 consists of 15 residues. V lost 6 bases, J lost 5 bases, and 10 bases stayed unmatched. The DNA for the CDR3 is TGTGCCAGCAGTCGGGGTGCGGGAGGGTCGGAGACCCAGTACTTC. Amino acids: CASSRGAGGSETQYF.

V usage is TRBV5-1 and J usage is TRBJ1-3; 9 bases map to TRBD1. In germline, CDR1 is SGHRS, CDR2 YFSETQ. The CDR3 has 16 amino acids. V was pared by 2 bases and J by 1 base, with 4 bases of the junction left unmatched. CDR3: CASSFFDRGSGNTIYF. CDR3 sequence (DNA): TGCGCCAGCAGCTTCTTCGACAGGGGGTCTGGAAACACCATATATTTT. The full variable domain, with the rest looked up from reference TRBV5-1 and TRBJ1-3, is KAGVTQTPRYLIKTRGQQVTLSCSPISGHRSVSWYQQTPGQGLQFLFEYFSETQRNKGNFPGRFSGRQFSNSRSEMNVSTLELGDSALYLCASSFFDRGSGNTIYFGEGSWLTVV.

The V gene is TRBV28, the J gene TRBJ1-2, with a possible D match to TRBD1 (6 bases). The CDR3 is 16 amino acids. In germline, CDR1 is MDHEN, CDR2 SYDVKM. V lost 6 bases and J 4 bases, leaving 21 bases between the germline ends. CDR3: CASRLSPGAGTYGYTF. The CDR3 bases are TGTGCCAGCAGATTGTCCCCGGGGGCGGGAACCTATGGCTACACCTTC.

The chain is built from TRBV27 and TRBJ1-5, with 10 bases identical to TRBD1. V gave up 6 bases and J gave up 2 bases; unmatched junction bases: 13. The CDR3 contains 18 residues. Germline CDR1 MNHEY, CDR2 SMNVEV (reference sequence). CDR3 region: CASSPGTGAAKGNQPQHF. DNA of the CDR3: TGTGCCAGCAGCCCCGGGACAGGGGCCGCCAAGGGCAATCAGCCCCAGCATTTT.

The V gene is TRBV21-1, the J gene TRBJ2-1; no check of the table's D call, TRBD2, against the DNA was made. TRBV21-1 is termed a pseudogene. This CDR3 is built from 16 residues. CDR3 bases: TGTGCCAGCAGCAAAGACCCTAGCGGGTCCTACAATGAGCAGTTCTTC. It encodes CASSKDPSGSYNEQFF.

V is TRBV30 and J is TRBJ1-5, with a tentative D call TRBD1 (6 bases). CDR1 is GTSNPN, CDR2 SVGIG, per germline (reference sequence). V was pared by 5 bases and J by 1 base, with 12 bases between. The CDR3 has 14 residues. The CDR3, as DNA: TGTGCCTGGGCCCAGGGACAAAGCAATCAGCCCCAGCATTTT. Translation: CAWAQGQSNQPQHF.

V is TRBV5-1 and J is TRBJ2-2, with TRBD1 identical over 8 bases. Germline V CDR1 and CDR2: SGHRS, YFSETQ. The CDR3 totals 14 residues. After removal of 3 bases from V and 5 bases from J, the junction contained 3 bases not matched to a gene. CDR3 in DNA: TGCGCCAGCAGCTACGGACAGGGAACCGGGGAGCTGTTTTTT. It yields the protein CASSYGQGTGELFF.

J is TRBJ1-1 and V is TRBV29-1; D not certain. Germline-derived CDR1 and CDR2 are SQVTM and ANQGSEA. The CDR3 spans 13 residues. Trimming cost V 0 bases and J 6 bases, with 11 bases left between them. The CDR3 spells CSVEDAGRSEAFF. In DNA, the CDR3 is TGCAGCGTTGAAGATGCTGGGCGGTCTGAAGCTTTCTTT.

The chain uses TRBV2 and TRBJ2-7; D possibly matches TRBD1 or TRBD2 (5 bases each). Trimming took off 0 bases at V and 4 bases at J, with 16 bases between the two ends. CDR3 length: 16 residues. Per germline, CDR1 SNHLY and CDR2 FYNNEI. The chain's CDR3 is CASSEAPNPGRYEQYF. The CDR3 nucleotides are TGTGCCAGCAGTGAAGCGCCAAATCCGGGACGTTACGAGCAGTACTTC.

This clone was seen once. This sequence joins TRBV28 and TRBJ1-5; 7 nucleotides agree with TRBD1. The junction had 7 bases not matched to a gene; V was cut back by 5 bases and J by 0 bases. This CDR3 is built from 16 residues. The germline V gene has CDR1 MDHEN and CDR2 SYDVKM. CDR3 in DNA: TGTGCCAGCAGTATACAGGGGCCCAGTAGCAATCAGCCCCAGCATTTT. Amino acid sequence: CASSIQGPSSNQPQHF.

The rearrangement links TRBV5-1 to TRBJ2-3; D gene unclear. Germline V lookup: CDR1 SGHRS, CDR2 YFSETQ. The V end lost 0 bases, the J end lost 0 bases, and 11 bases lay between the germline ends. The CDR3 consists of 16 residues. The CDR3 region has the DNA TGCGCCAGCAGCTTGGATCTAGAGTTAAGCACAGATACGCAGTATTTT. Protein product: CASSLDLELSTDTQYF. The full variable domain, completed using reference TRBV5-1 and TRBJ2-3, is KAGVTQTPRYLIKTRGQQVTLSCSPISGHRSVSWYQQTPGQGLQFLFEYFSETQRNKGNFPGRFSGRQFSNSRSEMNVSTLELGDSALYLCASSLDLELSTDTQYFGPGTRLTVL.

The CDR3, as DNA: TGTGCCAGCCGAAAAGGGCAACCGAGCTCCTACAATGAGCAGTTCTTC. Translated, it gives CASRKGQPSSYNEQFF. The chain recombines TRBV6-6 with TRBJ2-1; no clear D gene. This CDR3 spans 16 amino acids. V lost 8 bases and J lost 0, with 17 bases in between. From germline, CDR1 is MNHNY and CDR2 SVGAGI (reference sequence).

The rearrangement uses TRBV5-1 and TRBJ1-1; no clear D gene. Looked up from germline, CDR1 is SGHRS and CDR2 is YFSETQ. Trimming took 4 bases from V and 0 from J, leaving 13 bases between them. The CDR3 sequence is 15 residues long. CDR3 region: CASSDAREMNTEAFF. In DNA, the CDR3 is TGCGCCAGCAGCGACGCCCGGGAAATGAACACTGAAGCTTTCTTT.

CDR3 DNA sequence: TGTGCCAGCAGTTTATACGGACGTTCTGGAAACACCATATATTTT. Protein product: CASSLYGRSGNTIYF. The gene calls are TRBV27 and TRBJ1-3; D gene uncertain. CDR1 MNHEY and CDR2 SMNVEV come from the germline V gene (reference sequence). The CDR3 extends over 15 amino acids. The V gene lost 1 base and the J gene lost 1 base, with 8 bases spanning the gap.

This clone was observed a single time. The chain links TRBV5-6 to TRBJ2-2; tentative D call: TRBD2 (6 bases). Germline CDR1 is SGHDT and CDR2 is YYEEEE. V dropped 2 bases and J dropped 6 bases, with 8 bases sitting between them. The CDR3 has 13 residues. CDR3 DNA sequence: TGTGCCAGCAGCTTAGGAGGGCCCGGGGAGCTGTTTTTT. It translates to CASSLGGPGELFF.